The T cell receptor (beta chain) under discussion was sequenced for a study of T cell repertoires in cytomegalovirus infection. Study information: Indicated by public TCR beta signatures were CMV infection and matching HLA type.

Points from the study as a whole: Accumulated public TCR beta family frequency recognized individuals carrying CMV together with the relevant HLA. Predominance within the ex vivo response was attributable to HLA-C-restricted CMV-specific TCR beta clonotypes.

TCRdb reprocessed the reads via MiXCR and lists one record per CDR3 protein. The profile shows about 320,000 distinct CDR3 sequences, 9% to 9.5% of them singletons. The CDR3 loop spans 13 amino acids. Germline assignment: CDR1 DFQATT and CDR2 SNEGSKA (reference sequence). Losses at the gene ends were 2 bases for V and 2 bases for J; bases not matched to a gene: 3. As regards this clonotype: Its antigen is as yet unknown.

The sample taken for sequencing was PBMCs. This receptor was taken from a human donor in good health (CMV status not recorded). Some clones in this sample may be carry-over from other donors' samples. The chain links TRBV20-1 to TRBJ2-7; 7 nucleotides match TRBD2. The CDR3 region has the DNA TGCAGTGCTAGAAGCGGGAAGACCTACGAGCAGTACTTC. Its protein is CSARSGKTYEQYF.